This TCR beta chain was retrieved from a study of OX40 agonist ivuxolimab in advanced cancers. At the level of the study: Hepatocellular carcinoma, melanoma, renal cell or head and neck cancer was diagnosed in the dose-escalation patients.

Germline-derived CDR1 and CDR2 are MDHEN and SYDVKM. Trimming cost V 3 bases and J 2 bases; bases outside gene matches: 9. This CDR3 contains 17 residues. The study's findings and limits: Averaging showed that CD8+ T cells had more expanded clones than CD4+ did.

As concerns this clone: Its antigen is not identified.

TCRdb keeps only in-frame clones here, not all; method: immunoSEQ multiplex PCR. This repertoire shows tens of thousands of clones, around four fifths found once; its top ten account for roughly 3.5%. Specimen: CD4+ or CD8+ T cells sorted from blood, collected in a trial of the OX40 agonist ivuxolimab. This clonotype was sampled from an adult with an advanced solid tumor such as melanoma, head and neck, liver or kidney cancer. This sequence joins TRBV28 and TRBJ1-2; 10 positions agree with TRBD1. The CDR3 loop reads CASSFWGLGQGNYGYTF. The CDR3 DNA reads as TGTGCCAGCAGTTTTTGGGGCTTGGGACAGGGGAACTATGGCTACACCTTC.